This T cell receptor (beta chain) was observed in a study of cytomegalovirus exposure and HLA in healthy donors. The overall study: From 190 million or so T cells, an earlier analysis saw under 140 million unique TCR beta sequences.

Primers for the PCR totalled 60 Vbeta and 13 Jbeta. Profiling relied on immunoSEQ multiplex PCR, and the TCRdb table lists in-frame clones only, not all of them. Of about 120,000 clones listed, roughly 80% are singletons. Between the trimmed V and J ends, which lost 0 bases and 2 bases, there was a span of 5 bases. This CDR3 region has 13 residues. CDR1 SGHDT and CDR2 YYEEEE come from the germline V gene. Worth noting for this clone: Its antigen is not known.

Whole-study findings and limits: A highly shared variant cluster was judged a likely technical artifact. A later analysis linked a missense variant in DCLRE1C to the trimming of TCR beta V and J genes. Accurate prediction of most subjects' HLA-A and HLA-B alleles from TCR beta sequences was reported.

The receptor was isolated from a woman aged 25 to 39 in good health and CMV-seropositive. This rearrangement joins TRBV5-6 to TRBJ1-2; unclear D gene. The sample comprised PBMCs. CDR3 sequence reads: CASSLAQNYGYTF. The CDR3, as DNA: TGTGCCAGCAGCTTGGCGCAGAACTATGGCTACACCTTC.